This is a list of T cell receptor beta chains from one sample in a study of CD8 T cells in Susac syndrome. TCRdb itself ran the immunoSEQ multiplex PCR reads through MiXCR, one entry per CDR3 protein. The sample lists around 71,000 distinct CDR3 sequences, roughly 95% occurring once. The source material was CD4+ T cells from PBMCs. The receptor set was obtained from a human donor with multiple sclerosis. Both conserved end residues are part of each CDR3. The D gene is left open where the match is weak.

TRBJ2-6	TRBV2	-	CASMDGSSGANVLTF	TGTGCCAGCATGGACGGGAGCTCTGGGGCCAACGTCCTGACTTTC
TRBJ1-5	TRBV3-1	TRBD1	CASSRDRGGGQPQHF	TGTGCCAGCAGCAGGGACAGGGGAGGCGGGCAGCCCCAGCATTTT
TRBJ1-5	TRBV20-1	-	CSARGAREGQPQHF	TGCAGTGCTAGGGGGGCCAGGGAGGGTCAGCCCCAGCATTTT
TRBJ1-1	TRBV30	TRBD1	CAGGTGADTEAFF	TGTGCGGGGGGGACAGGGGCGGACACTGAAGCTTTCTTT
TRBJ2-5	TRBV7-2	-	CASSLQSGKETQYF	TGTGCCAGCAGCTTACAGTCGGGAAAAGAGACCCAGTACTTC
TRBJ1-6	TRBV6-5	TRBD1	CASNGQGSGSPLHF	TGTGCCAGCAATGGACAGGGGTCGGGGTCACCCCTCCACTTT
TRBJ2-7	TRBV25-1	-	CASSGRASYEQYF	TGTGCCAGCAGTGGGCGGGCCTCCTACGAGCAGTACTTC
TRBJ2-1	TRBV29-1	TRBD2	CSVGTSGGPTRF	TGCAGCGTAGGGACTAGCGGGGGCCCAACCCGTTTC
TRBJ2-1	TRBV5-6	TRBD1	CASNRGYEQFF	TGTGCCAGTAACAGGGGCTATGAGCAGTTCTTC
TRBJ2-7	TRBV7-2	-	CASSLAFAREQYF	TGTGCCAGCAGCTTAGCTTTCGCCCGCGAGCAGTACTTC